A single sample gave rise to the 19 T cell receptor beta chains below, sequenced in a study of T-cell memory formation after mild COVID-19. MiXCR, applied by TCRdb to the 5' RACE reads, yields one record per CDR3 protein. Of approximately 580,000 distinct CDR3 sequences in the sample, 20% are singletons; the top ten hold roughly an eighth. The sequenced material came from PBMCs or a T cell subset sorted from them (not recorded which). These TCRs come from an adult woman who had mild COVID-19 (a few samples of this study predate the infection). Cell type and time point are not known.

This clonotype has only a few counts. The V gene is TRBV10-3, the J gene TRBJ2-3, with no clear D. There are 14 residues in the CDR3. V lost 10 bases and J 0 bases, leaving 14 bases between the germline ends. Looked up from germline, CDR1 is ENHRY and CDR2 is SYGVKD. The CDR3 coding sequence is TGTGCCACCCTCCGAGGTCCTAGCACAGATACGCAGTATTTT. Translation: CATLRGPSTDTQYF.

This clonotype was found a few times. The chain recombines TRBV6-5 with TRBJ1-1, with TRBD1 matching 11 bases. This CDR3 comprises 16 residues. Trimming at V came to 6 bases and at J to 0 bases, leaving 6 bases not matched to a gene. Per the germline V gene, CDR1 is MNHEY and CDR2 is SVGAGI. The CDR3 loop reads CASRGDRGSMNTEAFF. The CDR3 nucleotides are TGTGCCAGCAGAGGGGACAGGGGGAGCATGAACACTGAAGCTTTCTTT.

The chain couples TRBV5-1 to TRBJ1-2; TRBD1 is a possible D gene (5 bases). CDR3 length equals 15 residues. The V gene lost 0 bases and the J gene lost 4 bases, with 13 bases spanning the gap. Germline-derived CDR1 and CDR2 are SGHRS and YFSETQ. CDR3 protein: CASSLAGHGGYGYTF. In nucleotides, the CDR3 is TGCGCCAGCAGCTTGGCCGGACACGGTGGCTATGGCTACACCTTC. Full variable domain (remainder filled in from reference TRBV5-1 and TRBJ1-2): KAGVTQTPRYLIKTRGQQVTLSCSPISGHRSVSWYQQTPGQGLQFLFEYFSETQRNKGNFPGRFSGRQFSNSRSEMNVSTLELGDSALYLCASSLAGHGGYGYTFGSGTRLTVV.

The chain couples TRBV24-1 to TRBJ2-1, with D possibly matching TRBD2 (6 bases). This CDR3 spans 15 amino acids. Germline lookup yields CDR1 KGHDR and CDR2 SFDVKD. Between the trimmed V and J ends, which lost 4 bases and 6 bases, there was a span of 15 bases. Here the CDR3 reads CATSDTGTLFNEQFF. The CDR3 DNA follows: TGTGCCACCAGTGACACCGGGACTCTCTTCAATGAGCAGTTCTTC.

The chain couples TRBV24-1 to TRBJ2-2, with D tentatively TRBD2 (5 bases). CDR1 KGHDR and CDR2 SFDVKD come from the germline V gene. Deletions cut 2 bases from V and 5 bases from J, with 5 bases between. This CDR3 spans 13 amino acids. As DNA, the CDR3 is TGTGCCACCAGTGATTGGGAGACCGGGGAGCTGTTTTTT. It translates to CATSDWETGELFF.

This sequence joins TRBV12-3 or TRBV12-4 and TRBJ2-7, with TRBD2 matching 13 bases. Trimming took 5 bases from V and 5 from J; bases not matched to a gene: 3. This CDR3 is built from 14 residues. For the CDR3, the DNA is TGTGCCAGCAGTCCGGGACTAGCGGGGAACGAGCAGTACTTC. It is translated as CASSPGLAGNEQYF.

This clonotype was counted only a few times. The rearrangement joins TRBV15 to TRBJ2-1, with D possibly being TRBD2 (7 bases). Trimming removed 4 bases from V and 6 bases from J, with 28 bases in between. The CDR3 has 19 residues. Germline CDR1 is LNHNV and CDR2 is YYDKDF (reference sequence). CDR3 region: CATSTKVEFWGGAANEQFF. In DNA form, the CDR3 reads TGTGCCACCAGCACAAAAGTGGAGTTTTGGGGGGGGGCCGCCAATGAGCAGTTCTTC.

The chain joins TRBV4-3 to TRBJ1-3; D ambiguous. Germline V gene lookup returns CDR1 LGHNA and CDR2 YSLEER. Trimming cost V 0 bases and J 1 base, with 13 bases left between them. The CDR3 runs 17 residues. The CDR3 nucleotides are TGCGCCAGCAGCCAAGAGCGGGCAGTCGTATCTGGAAACACCATATATTTT. This gives the protein CASSQERAVVSGNTIYF.

This clonotype was counted a few times. The genes are TRBV2 and TRBJ2-1; 9 bases line up with TRBD2. CDR3 size: 17 residues. Trimming removed 5 bases from V and 3 bases from J; junction bases left unmatched: 11. The V gene's germline CDR1 is SNHLY and CDR2 FYNNEI. CDR3 bases: TGTGCCAGCAGTCCGGGACTAGCAGCCGTTTACTACAATGAGCAGTTCTTC. This translates into CASSPGLAAVYYNEQFF.

This clonotype was counted only a few times. This rearrangement joins TRBV6-6 to TRBJ2-7, with 9 bases lining up with TRBD2. This CDR3 is 14 amino acids long. The germline V gene encodes CDR1 MNHNY and CDR2 SVGAGI (reference sequence). The J segment lost 4 bases and the V segment lost 5 bases, leaving 6 bases of the junction unmatched. CDR3 protein: CASSLLSGSYEQYF. CDR3 bases: TGTGCCAGCAGTCTACTTAGCGGGAGTTACGAGCAGTACTTC.

The chain is built from TRBV19 and TRBJ1-3; 7 nucleotides line up with TRBD1. Germline V gives CDR1 LNHDA, CDR2 SQIVND (reference sequence). The CDR3 has 14 amino acids. Here the CDR3 reads CATTGPREGNTIYF. In nucleotides, the CDR3 is TGTGCGACGACAGGGCCCAGAGAGGGAAACACCATATATTTT. The entire variable domain, with the rest obtained from reference TRBV19 and TRBJ1-3, is as follows: DGGITQSPKYLFRKEGQNVTLSCEQNLNHDAMYWYRQDPGQGLRLIYYSQIVNDFQKGDIAEGYSVSREKKESFPLTVTSAQKNPTAFYLCATTGPREGNTIYFGEGSWLTVV.

This clonotype turned up a few times. The chain has TRBV20-1 and TRBJ1-1; D may be TRBD1 (5 bases). Germline values: CDR1 DFQATT, CDR2 SNEGSKA (reference sequence). The CDR3 has 14 amino acids. V lost 2 bases to trimming and J lost 4 bases, with 14 bases between them. DNA of the CDR3: TGCAGTGCTAGACAGGGTCCCAGGAGCACTGAAGCTTTCTTT. Amino acids: CSARQGPRSTEAFF.

This chain joins TRBV29-1 and TRBJ1-1; the D gene is possibly TRBD1 (5 bases). Trimming took 6 bases from V and 5 from J, leaving 13 bases between them. From germline, CDR1 is SQVTM and CDR2 ANQGSEA. This CDR3 comprises 12 residues. DNA for the CDR3: TGCAGCGTCCGGATCAGGGTGACTGAAGCTTTCTTT. It specifies CSVRIRVTEAFF.

The chain couples TRBV18 to TRBJ2-7, with D possibly TRBD1 on 6 matching bases. Trimming stripped 0 bases from V and 0 bases from J, with 12 bases between. Germline loops: CDR1 KGHSH, CDR2 LQKENI. The CDR3 totals 16 residues. CDR3 sequence reads: CASSPPDDRSSYEQYF. Here the CDR3 DNA reads TGTGCCAGCTCACCACCGGACGACAGGTCCTCCTACGAGCAGTACTTC.

In this sample, this clonotype turned up a few times. This rearrangement joins TRBV6-2 or TRBV6-3 to TRBJ1-1; 10 positions match TRBD1. Germline assignment: CDR1 MNHEY and CDR2 SVGEGT. Trimming at V came to 6 bases and at J to 0 bases, leaving 4 bases not matched to a gene. The CDR3 has 15 amino acids. CDR3 protein: CASSGQGGMNTEAFF. For the CDR3, the DNA is TGTGCCAGCAGCGGACAGGGGGGCATGAACACTGAAGCTTTCTTT.

This chain uses TRBV24-1 with TRBJ2-3, with 7 positions matching TRBD1. J was trimmed by 3 bases and V by 0 bases; bases with no gene match: 8. The germline CDR1 and CDR2 sequences are KGHDR and SFDVKD. The CDR3 contains 17 residues. The CDR3 loop reads CATSDLRQGRRTDTQYF. CDR3 bases: TGTGCCACCAGTGATTTGAGACAGGGCCGAAGGACAGATACGCAGTATTTT.

The CDR3 protein is CASSSPRTWEQYF. Here the CDR3 DNA reads TGTGCCAGCAGCTCCCCTAGGACTTGGGAGCAGTACTTC. J is TRBJ2-7 and V is TRBV11-3; maybe TRBD2 (5 bases). The length of the CDR3 is 13 residues. V shed 4 bases and J shed 7 bases, with 14 bases lying between them. Germline V gene lookup returns CDR1 SGHNT and CDR2 YENEEA.

This clonotype appeared a few times. This rearrangement joins TRBV12-3 or TRBV12-4 to TRBJ2-6; D uncertain. CDR3 length equals 13 residues. Deletions cut 3 bases from V and 4 bases from J, with 4 bases between. CDR3 coding DNA: TGTGCCAGCAGTTTCATGGGGGCCAACGTCCTGACTTTC. Protein sequence: CASSFMGANVLTF.

The rearrangement links TRBV27 to TRBJ1-5; 7 bases agree with TRBD1. The length of the CDR3 is 14 residues. Germline CDR1 and CDR2: MNHEY and SMNVEV (reference sequence). After removal of 3 bases from V and 3 bases from J, the junction contained 2 bases not matched to a gene. The DNA of the CDR3 is TGTGCCAGCAGTTTCCAGGGGGACAATCAGCCCCAGCATTTT. This gives the protein CASSFQGDNQPQHF.